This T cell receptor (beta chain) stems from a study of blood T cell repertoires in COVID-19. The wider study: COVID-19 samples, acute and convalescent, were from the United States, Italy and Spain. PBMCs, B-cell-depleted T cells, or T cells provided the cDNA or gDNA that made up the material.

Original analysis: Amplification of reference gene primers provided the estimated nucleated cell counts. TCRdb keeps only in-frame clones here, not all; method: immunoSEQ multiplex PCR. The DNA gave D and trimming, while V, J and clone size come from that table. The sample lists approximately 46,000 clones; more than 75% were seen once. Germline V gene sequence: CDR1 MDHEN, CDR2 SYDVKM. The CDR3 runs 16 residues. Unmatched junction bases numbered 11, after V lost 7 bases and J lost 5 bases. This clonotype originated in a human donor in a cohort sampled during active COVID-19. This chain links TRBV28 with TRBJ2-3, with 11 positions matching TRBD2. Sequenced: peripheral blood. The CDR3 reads CASTLGSGRAEDTQYF. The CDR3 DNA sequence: TGTGCCAGCACCCTGGGTAGCGGGAGGGCCGAAGATACGCAGTATTTT.